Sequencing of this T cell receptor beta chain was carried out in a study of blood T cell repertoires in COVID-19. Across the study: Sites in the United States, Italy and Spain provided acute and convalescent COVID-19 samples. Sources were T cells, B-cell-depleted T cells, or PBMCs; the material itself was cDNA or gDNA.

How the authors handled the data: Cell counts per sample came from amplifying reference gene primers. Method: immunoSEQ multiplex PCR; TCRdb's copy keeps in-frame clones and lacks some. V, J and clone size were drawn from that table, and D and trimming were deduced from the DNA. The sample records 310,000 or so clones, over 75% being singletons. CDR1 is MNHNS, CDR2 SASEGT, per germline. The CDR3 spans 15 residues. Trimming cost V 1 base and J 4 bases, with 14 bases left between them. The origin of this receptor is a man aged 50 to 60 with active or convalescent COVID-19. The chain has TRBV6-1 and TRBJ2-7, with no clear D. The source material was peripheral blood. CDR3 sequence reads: CASSEGASPGYEQYF. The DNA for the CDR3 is TGTGCCAGCAGTGAAGGAGCGTCCCCCGGATACGAGCAGTACTTC.